A selection of T cell receptor beta chains follows, all from one sample in a study of beta chain features in type 1 diabetes. TCRdb keeps only in-frame clones here, not all; method: immunoSEQ multiplex PCR. The sample yields roughly 250,000 clones, around 65% seen once. The sample was naive CD4+ T cells from blood. These receptors were obtained from a man under 40 in good health. The CDR3 runs from the conserved cysteine through the conserved F or W. The D gene is left open where the match is weak. Not all rows give a size; the values are once, few, many and, for expanded clones, a class.

V	J	D	size	CDR3	DNA
TRBV28	TRBJ2-1	-	few	CASRRIDRNEQFF	TGTGCCAGCAGGCGCATAGACAGGAATGAGCAGTTCTTC
TRBV10-3	TRBJ1-2	TRBD1	-	CAFGTATYGYTF	TGTGCCTTCGGGACAGCAACCTATGGCTACACCTTC
TRBV30	TRBJ2-2	-	-	CAWSVAWASNTGELFF	TGTGCCTGGAGCGTGGCTTGGGCGTCGAACACCGGGGAGCTGTTTTTT
TRBV11-2	TRBJ2-1	TRBD2	-	CASSTARGGFTNEQFF	TGTGCCAGCAGCACAGCCCGGGGGGGCTTTACCAATGAGCAGTTCTTC
TRBV5-6	TRBJ2-5	TRBD1	-	CASRPLGQGLETQYF	TGTGCCAGCAGGCCGTTGGGACAGGGATTAGAGACCCAGTACTTC
TRBV5-1	TRBJ2-3	TRBD2	once	CASSSGLAGTDTQYF	TGCGCCAGCAGCTCGGGACTAGCGGGCACAGATACGCAGTATTTT
TRBV7-2	TRBJ2-1	-	-	CASSLEQSSDEQFF	TGTGCCAGCAGCTTAGAGCAGAGTTCAGATGAGCAGTTCTTC
TRBV30	TRBJ2-7	-	-	CAWSRWTRALEQYF	TGTGCCTGGAGTCGGTGGACAAGGGCCCTGGAGCAGTACTTC
TRBV29-1	TRBJ2-1	TRBD2	-	CSVRRTSENEQFF	TGCAGCGTTCGAAGGACTAGCGAAAATGAGCAGTTCTTC
TRBV30	TRBJ1-5	-	-	CAWSARRTEYSNQPQHF	TGTGCCTGGAGTGCAAGAAGGACGGAATATAGCAATCAGCCCCAGCATTTT
TRBV14	TRBJ1-6	-	-	CASSQGPGWRSYSPLHF	TGTGCCAGCAGCCAAGGGCCAGGGTGGAGGAGCTATTCACCCCTCCACTTT
TRBV29-1	TRBJ1-2	TRBD1	few	CSVAGQGKGYTF	TGCAGCGTGGCGGGACAGGGTAAAGGCTACACCTTC
TRBV30	TRBJ2-7	TRBD1	few	CAWGQDEQYF	TGTGCCTGGGGACAGGACGAGCAGTACTTC
TRBV4-3	TRBJ2-5	TRBD2	-	CASSQDLMGGRETQYF	TGCGCCAGCAGCCAAGATCTAATGGGCGGGAGGGAGACCCAGTACTTC
TRBV28	TRBJ2-3	-	-	CASSYRDTQYF	TGTGCCAGCAGTTACCGAGATACGCAGTATTTT
TRBV14	TRBJ2-1	TRBD2	-	CASSQTSGLATNEQFF	TGTGCCAGCAGCCAAACCTCGGGACTAGCTACTAATGAGCAGTTCTTC
TRBV2	TRBJ2-6	-	-	CASSEEGSGANVLTF	TGTGCCAGCAGTGAAGAAGGGTCCGGGGCCAACGTCCTGACTTTC
TRBV30	TRBJ2-1	-	-	CAWSGLLPYNEQFF	TGTGCCTGGAGTGGACTACTCCCCTACAATGAGCAGTTCTTC
TRBV18	TRBJ2-5	-	few	CASSRGFQETQYF	TGTGCCAGCTCAAGGGGATTTCAAGAGACCCAGTACTTC
TRBV7-9	TRBJ2-3	TRBD2	-	CASSKLAGMDSDTQYF	TGTGCCAGCAGCAAACTAGCGGGAATGGACTCAGATACGCAGTATTTT
TRBV20-1	TRBJ2-4	-	-	CSARVQGVQYF	TGCAGTGCTAGAGTACAGGGAGTTCAGTACTTC
TRBV7-9	TRBJ1-2	-	-	CASSPRVQGNYGYTF	TGTGCCAGCAGCCCGAGGGTCCAGGGTAACTATGGCTACACCTTC
TRBV30	TRBJ1-5	-	few	CAWSGYQVDQPQHF	TGTGCCTGGAGTGGGTATCAGGTAGATCAGCCCCAGCATTTT
TRBV30	TRBJ2-1	-	few	CAWSPTDNEQFF	TGTGCCTGGAGCCCGACAGACAATGAGCAGTTCTTC
TRBV15	TRBJ2-1	-	-	CATSRDPTHNEQFF	TGTGCCACCAGCAGAGATCCGACTCACAATGAGCAGTTCTTC
TRBV30	TRBJ2-1	-	-	CAWSVRSDEQFF	TGTGCCTGGAGTGTACGGTCGGATGAGCAGTTCTTC
TRBV18	TRBJ2-7	TRBD1	-	CASSKGTVGYEQYF	TGTGCCAGCTCAAAGGGGACAGTTGGTTACGAGCAGTACTTC
TRBV29-1	TRBJ1-1	-	-	CSVVPVSMNTEAFF	TGCAGCGTTGTCCCGGTATCCATGAACACTGAAGCTTTCTTT
TRBV30	TRBJ2-7	-	-	CAWSGVYEQYF	TGTGCCTGGAGTGGAGTTTACGAGCAGTACTTC
TRBV7-2	TRBJ2-7	TRBD2	-	CASSLGRLADYSYEQYF	TGTGCCAGCAGCTTAGGGCGACTAGCGGACTACTCCTACGAGCAGTACTTC
TRBV30	TRBJ1-3	-	once	CAWRGVSSGNTIYF	TGTGCCTGGAGGGGGGTCTCATCTGGAAACACCATATATTTT
TRBV15	TRBJ2-4	-	-	CATSIRGEVAKNIQYF	TGTGCCACCAGCATCCGGGGTGAGGTGGCCAAAAACATTCAGTACTTC
TRBV7-9	TRBJ2-1	TRBD2	few	CASSPGTSGRSNEQFF	TGTGCCAGCAGCCCTGGGACTAGCGGGAGAAGTAATGAGCAGTTCTTC
TRBV29-1	TRBJ2-1	-	few	CSVEEVRNEQFF	TGCAGCGTTGAAGAGGTGCGCAATGAGCAGTTCTTC
TRBV30	TRBJ2-4	-	-	CAWIPGLLIAKNIQYF	TGTGCCTGGATCCCCGGGCTACTGATAGCCAAAAACATTCAGTACTTC
TRBV29-1	TRBJ2-4	-	few	CSIEPLLAKNIQYF	TGCAGCATAGAACCCTTACTAGCCAAAAACATTCAGTACTTC
TRBV6-5	TRBJ2-2	-	few	CASSYGGTGELFF	TGTGCCAGCAGTTACGGGGGCACCGGGGAGCTGTTTTTT
TRBV30	TRBJ1-4	-	-	CAWSVATDKFF	TGTGCCTGGAGTGTCGCGACCGATAAGTTTTTT
TRBV30	TRBJ2-5	-	-	CAWARGGETQYF	TGTGCCTGGGCCCGGGGAGGAGAGACCCAGTACTTC
TRBV29-1	TRBJ1-2	-	-	CSVRTVYGYTF	TGCAGCGTCCGGACTGTGTATGGCTACACCTTC
TRBV18	TRBJ1-1	TRBD1	-	CASSMTGTTEAFF	TGTGCCAGCTCGATGACAGGGACCACTGAAGCTTTCTTT
TRBV30	TRBJ1-1	-	-	CAWTGDTEAFF	TGTGCCTGGACAGGGGACACTGAAGCTTTCTTT
TRBV29-1	TRBJ2-5	TRBD1	-	CSVGRGTEETQYF	TGCAGCGTTGGGAGAGGGACAGAAGAGACCCAGTACTTC
TRBV30	TRBJ2-1	-	-	CACSGIYYNEQFF	TGTGCCTGCTCCGGGATTTATTACAATGAGCAGTTCTTC
TRBV30	TRBJ1-5	-	-	CAWSSTGLQPQHF	TGTGCCTGGAGTTCCACAGGGTTGCAGCCCCAGCATTTT
TRBV6-5	TRBJ2-7	-	-	CASSLGPWDEQYF	TGTGCCAGCAGTTTGGGACCTTGGGACGAGCAGTACTTC
TRBV29-1	TRBJ2-5	-	-	CSARSAPETQYF	TGCAGCGCTCGCTCGGCCCCAGAGACCCAGTACTTC
TRBV30	TRBJ2-5	-	few	CAWSLETQYF	TGTGCCTGGAGCCTTGAGACCCAGTACTTC
TRBV30	TRBJ1-1	-	-	CAWSVRAYTEAFF	TGTGCCTGGAGTGTAAGGGCTTACACTGAAGCTTTCTTT
TRBV15	TRBJ2-5	TRBD2	-	CATSSLGLAEETQYF	TGTGCCACCAGCAGTCTTGGACTAGCGGAAGAGACCCAGTACTTC
TRBV30	TRBJ1-1	-	-	CAWRGQLNTEAFF	TGTGCCTGGAGAGGGCAGCTGAACACTGAAGCTTTCTTT
TRBV7-9	TRBJ2-1	-	-	CASSLSQGRINEQFF	TGTGCCAGCAGCTTAAGCCAGGGGAGAATAAATGAGCAGTTCTTC
TRBV6-5	TRBJ1-1	-	-	CASSFPSATEAFF	TGTGCCAGCAGTTTCCCCTCTGCCACTGAAGCTTTCTTT
TRBV25-1	TRBJ2-7	TRBD2	-	CASSGSGRAYEQYF	TGTGCCAGCAGTGGTAGCGGGAGGGCCTACGAGCAGTACTTC
TRBV29-1	TRBJ1-2	TRBD1	few	CSASGQGAKGYTF	TGCAGCGCCTCCGGACAGGGGGCGAAAGGCTACACCTTC
TRBV7-8	TRBJ2-1	TRBD1	-	CASSLVGTGGFSYNEQFF	TGTGCCAGCAGCTTAGTTGGGACAGGGGGTTTCTCCTACAATGAGCAGTTCTTC
TRBV11-2	TRBJ2-3	-	-	CASSLRGAADTQYF	TGTGCCAGCAGCTTGCGCGGGGCCGCAGATACGCAGTATTTT
TRBV30	TRBJ2-2	-	-	CAWSSGNTGELFF	TGTGCCTGGAGTTCTGGAAACACCGGGGAGCTGTTTTTT
TRBV7-8	TRBJ2-5	-	-	CASRGLTGGETQYF	TGTGCCAGCAGAGGACTAACCGGAGGGGAGACCCAGTACTTC